The next 28 T cell receptor beta chains were all read from a single sample in a study of T cells in Graves' hyperthyroidism and ophthalmopathy. The CDR3 regions of TCR beta were amplified from RNA transcripts. TCR CDR3 regions were first amplified by RT-PCR with HTBI primers. MiXCR, applied by TCRdb to the multiplex PCR reads, yields one record per CDR3 protein. The sample gives around 500,000 distinct CDR3 sequences, approximately 16% of which show up once; 25% to 30% is in the top ten. Sequencing was carried out using blood. These TCRs come from a woman in her 30s with Graves' ophthalmopathy.

The chain joins TRBV2 to TRBJ1-3; D unresolved. This CDR3 has 14 residues. Germline-derived CDR1 and CDR2 are SNHLY and FYNNEI. Deletions cut 11 bases from V and 0 bases from J, with 14 bases between. The CDR3 sequence: CAYRPANSGNTIYF. CDR3 bases: TGTGCCTATCGGCCGGCCAACTCTGGAAACACCATATATTTT.

This clonotype has a count of ten or more. The rearrangement links TRBV6-2 or TRBV6-3 to TRBJ2-7; TRBD1 aligns across 7 bases. The V and J ends lost 7 bases and 3 bases, in that order; junction bases with no gene match: 15. The CDR3 sequence is 16 residues long. Germline V gene data show CDR1 as MNHEY and CDR2 as SVGEGT. For the CDR3, the DNA is TGTGCCAGCATATACTGGGACAGACGAAGAGGCTACGAGCAGTACTTC. Residues: CASIYWDRRRGYEQYF.

This clonotype was counted at least ten times. The chain is built from TRBV20-1 and TRBJ2-1; 10 bases match TRBD1. The V gene end was trimmed by 5 bases and the J gene end by 7 bases; junction bases not matched to a gene: 8. The CDR3 has 14 residues. The V gene's germline CDR1 is DFQATT and CDR2 SNEGSKA (reference sequence). This chain's CDR3 is CSAGRTGGRNEQFF. The CDR3, as DNA: TGCAGTGCTGGCCGGACAGGGGGTCGGAATGAGCAGTTCTTC.

This clonotype was counted at least ten times. V is TRBV11-2 and J is TRBJ1-1; D gene unclear. The germline V gene has CDR1 SGHAT and CDR2 FQNNGV. This CDR3 is 14 amino acids long. The V and J ends lost 6 bases and 2 bases respectively, with 13 bases between them. Here the CDR3 reads CASSRSLANTEAFF. The CDR3 DNA reads as TGTGCCAGCAGTCGGAGTTTGGCAAACACTGAAGCTTTCTTT.

This clonotype has just one count. The V call is TRBV19, the J call TRBJ2-3; TRBD2 is a possible D gene (5 bases). V shed 1 base and J shed 4 bases, with 6 bases lying between them. Germline V gene data show CDR1 as LNHDA and CDR2 as SQIVND (reference sequence). The CDR3 loop spans 13 amino acids. The CDR3 sequence is CASSIGGPDTQYF. The DNA for the CDR3 is TGTGCCAGTAGTATAGGAGGGCCAGATACGCAGTATTTT.

This clonotype was counted only a few times. The chain combines TRBV7-8 with TRBJ2-2; D is undetermined. The germline gives CDR1 SGHVS, CDR2 FQNEAQ. CDR3 size: 16 residues. Between the trimmed V and J ends, which lost 3 bases and 0 bases, there was a span of 11 bases. The CDR3 reads CASSFSGNSNTGELFF. DNA for the CDR3: TGTGCCAGCAGCTTTTCAGGAAACTCGAACACCGGGGAGCTGTTTTTT.

This clonotype showed up many times. V gene TRBV11-2 combines with J gene TRBJ2-2; D gene ambiguous. The CDR3 extends over 15 amino acids. Germline V gene sequence: CDR1 SGHAT, CDR2 FQNNGV. The V and J ends lost 2 bases and 2 bases respectively, with 9 bases between them. The CDR3 reads CASSLYQVNTGELFF. CDR3 bases: TGTGCCAGCAGCTTATACCAGGTCAACACCGGGGAGCTGTTTTTT.

A single count supports this clonotype. The V and J genes are TRBV27 and TRBJ1-2, with D possibly TRBD1 on 6 matching bases. Germline V CDR1 and CDR2: MNHEY, SMNVEV (reference sequence). CDR3 size: 14 residues. V was clipped by 5 bases and J by 4 bases, with 14 bases between them. The CDR3 DNA reads as TGTGCCAGCAGTGGGGGCCAGCTGCGCTATGGCTACACCTTC. Its protein product is CASSGGQLRYGYTF.

This clonotype was detected many times. The chain's CDR3 is CASSPVPEGETQYF. The CDR3 coding sequence is TGTGCCAGCAGCCCTGTGCCGGAGGGAGAGACCCAGTACTTC. J is TRBJ2-5 and V is TRBV6-2 or TRBV6-3; TRBD2 might be the D (6 bases). Germline CDR1 and CDR2: MNHEY and SVGEGT. This CDR3 is 14 amino acids long. The ends were cut back, 6 bases at V and 4 bases at J, with 15 bases in the middle.

Only a few counts were recorded for this clonotype. The chain joins TRBV25-1 to TRBJ2-1; 9 nucleotides match TRBD1. This CDR3 has 14 residues. Germline values: CDR1 MGHDK, CDR2 SYGVNS. V lost 5 bases, J lost 4 bases, and 3 bases stayed unmatched. Written as DNA, the CDR3 is TGTGCCAGCAGTAAGACAGGGGGTTACAATGAGCAGTTCTTC. The encoded protein is CASSKTGGYNEQFF.

This clonotype was seen many times. V gene TRBV5-1 combines with J gene TRBJ1-1; D not resolved. Per germline, CDR1 SGHRS and CDR2 YFSETQ. CDR3 length: 15 residues. V was pared by 4 bases and J by 5 bases, with 18 bases between. CDR3 coding DNA: TGCGCCAGCAGCCACGATCGACCCCACGGGACTGAAGCTTTCTTT. Its translation is CASSHDRPHGTEAFF. The entire variable domain, with the rest obtained from reference TRBV5-1 and TRBJ1-1, is as follows: KAGVTQTPRYLIKTRGQQVTLSCSPISGHRSVSWYQQTPGQGLQFLFEYFSETQRNKGNFPGRFSGRQFSNSRSEMNVSTLELGDSALYLCASSHDRPHGTEAFFGQGTRLTVV.

This clonotype came up many times. The V and J genes are TRBV6-2 or TRBV6-3 and TRBJ2-7; D remains unclear. Germline V gene sequence: CDR1 MNHEY, CDR2 SVGEGT. The ends were cut back, 2 bases at V and 5 bases at J, with 16 bases in the middle. The CDR3 runs to 15 residues. CDR3: CASSYPAAGRNEQYF. CDR3 nucleotides: TGTGCCAGCAGTTACCCGGCAGCCGGGCGGAACGAGCAGTACTTC.

With regard to this clonotype: This sequence may be a read error, since a much larger clone differs from it by one base. V gene TRBV7-2 combines with J gene TRBJ1-2; D uncertain. CDR3 size: 13 residues. V lost 11 bases and J lost 5, with 18 bases in between. CDR1 SGHTA and CDR2 FQGNSA come from the germline V gene. The CDR3 DNA sequence: TGTGCCTGCGTTGGTGGGCAGGAATATGGCTACACCTTC. Translating it yields CACVGGQEYGYTF.

This clonotype was counted at least ten times. Written as DNA, the CDR3 is TGCAGTGCTAGTTTGCGATTACCCTTCACAGATACGCAGTATTTT. This encodes CSASLRLPFTDTQYF. The rearrangement joins TRBV20-1 to TRBJ2-3; D not certain. Germline values: CDR1 DFQATT, CDR2 SNEGSKA (reference sequence). This CDR3 has 15 amino acids. Trimming shortened V by 3 bases and J by 2 bases, and 15 bases separated the two germline ends.

This clonotype has at least ten counts. The chain employs TRBV5-6 and TRBJ2-1; D not resolved. This CDR3 contains 16 residues. CDR1 is SGHDT and CDR2 is YYEEEE in the germline V gene. V dropped 4 bases and J dropped 2 bases, with 16 bases sitting between them. Written as DNA, the CDR3 is TGTGCCAGCAGCCCCTCGGCGAACCACCCCTACAATGAGCAGTTCTTC. Translation gives CASSPSANHPYNEQFF.

This clonotype was recorded at least ten times. The chain uses TRBV30 and TRBJ1-4, with D possibly being TRBD1 (5 bases). Looked up from germline, CDR1 is GTSNPN and CDR2 is SVGIG (reference sequence). The CDR3 has 15 residues. V dropped 0 bases and J dropped 3 bases, with 11 bases sitting between them. DNA of the CDR3: TGTGCCTGGAGTGTACCAGGGCAGGCTAATGAAAAACTGTTTTTT. Translated, it gives CAWSVPGQANEKLFF.

CDR3: CASSMGGGSYNEQFF. DNA of the CDR3: TGTGCCAGTAGTATGGGGGGGGGGTCCTACAATGAGCAGTTCTTC. The rearrangement links TRBV19 to TRBJ2-1; 7 nucleotides align to TRBD2. J was trimmed by 1 base and V by 3 bases; bases with no gene match: 3. Per germline, CDR1 LNHDA and CDR2 SQIVND (reference sequence). This CDR3 comprises 15 residues.

This clonotype was detected only a few times. The chain carries TRBV5-5 and TRBJ1-5, with D maybe TRBD1 (5 bases). V dropped 5 bases and J dropped 11 bases, with 11 bases sitting between them. CDR3 length equals 11 residues. From germline, CDR1 is SGHKS and CDR2 YYEKEE (reference sequence). The CDR3 loop is CASRSQGAQHF. CDR3 bases: TGTGCCAGCAGATCCCAAGGGGCCCAGCATTTT.

This clonotype was observed at least ten times. This chain links TRBV18 with TRBJ1-1; D remains ambiguous. Trimming took off 0 bases at V and 0 bases at J, with 14 bases between the two ends. Germline-derived CDR1 and CDR2 are KGHSH and LQKENI. The CDR3 loop spans 17 amino acids. The CDR3 DNA follows: TGTGCCAGCTCACCACCGAGGCAGCCTATTATGAACACTGAAGCTTTCTTT. Its protein product is CASSPPRQPIMNTEAFF.

This clonotype was seen at least ten times. The chain is built from TRBV5-1 and TRBJ1-1; 8 nucleotides align to TRBD1. Germline V gene sequence: CDR1 SGHRS, CDR2 YFSETQ. V trimming: 5 bases; J trimming: 1 base; junction bases outside the gene matches: 10. The CDR3 consists of 16 residues. The CDR3 sequence: CASSLSTGGRNTEAFF. The CDR3 DNA reads as TGCGCCAGCAGTCTGTCCACAGGGGGTAGGAACACTGAAGCTTTCTTT.

A word on this clonotype: This may arise from a read error, as a much more abundant clone is one base away. The V call is TRBV29-1, the J call TRBJ2-6; D assignment may be TRBD1 or TRBD2 (5 bases each). This CDR3 contains 14 residues. Germline V gene data show CDR1 as SQVTM and CDR2 as ANQGSEA. CDR3 region: CGVEPGRGANVLTF. The CDR3 nucleotides read TGCGGCGTTGAACCGGGACGCGGGGCCAACGTCCTGACTTTC.

A few counts support this clonotype. The chain employs TRBV10-3 and TRBJ1-1, with 7 bases identical to TRBD1. CDR1 and CDR2 (germline): ENHRY, SYGVKD. The CDR3 is made up of 17 amino acids. The V segment lost 10 bases and the J segment 1 base; nucleotides outside the gene matches: 18. CDR3 nucleotides: TGTGCCAGCGCCTTAAGTCCGGGACAGCACGAGAACACTGAAGCTTTCTTT. Its translation: CASALSPGQHENTEAFF.

This clonotype was recorded a few times. The chain employs TRBV7-8 and TRBJ2-1; 7 bases are shared with TRBD2. CDR1 and CDR2 (germline): SGHVS, FQNEAQ. With 0 bases clipped from V and 0 bases from J, the junction kept 2 bases outside the gene matches. CDR3 length: 16 residues. In nucleotides, the CDR3 is TGTGCCAGCAGCTTAGCGCCGGGAGGCTCCTACAATGAGCAGTTCTTC. Its translation is CASSLAPGGSYNEQFF.

The chain combines TRBV20-1 with TRBJ1-4, with TRBD1 matching over 7 bases. This CDR3 spans 14 amino acids. V trimming: 6 bases; J trimming: 4 bases; junction bases outside the gene matches: 8. Germline V gives CDR1 DFQATT, CDR2 SNEGSKA (reference sequence). The CDR3 sequence: CSAEKQGFNEKLFF. The CDR3 nucleotides are TGCAGTGCGGAAAAACAGGGGTTTAATGAAAAACTGTTTTTT.

This clonotype was seen many times. The chain has TRBV28 and TRBJ2-7; the D gene is possibly TRBD2 (6 bases). CDR3 length: 16 amino acids. From germline, CDR1 is MDHEN and CDR2 SYDVKM. The V and J ends lost 4 bases and 2 bases respectively, with 18 bases between them. The CDR3 reads CASSSTGLNEPYEQYF. CDR3 nucleotide sequence: TGTGCCAGCAGTTCAACGGGACTCAATGAACCCTACGAGCAGTACTTC.

V and J are TRBV18 and TRBJ2-7; D is undetermined. Germline assignment: CDR1 KGHSH and CDR2 LQKENI. With 2 bases removed from V and 0 bases from J, the gap between germline ends came to 23 bases. The CDR3 sequence is 19 residues long. CDR3 in DNA: TGTGCCAGCTCACCATATTCTATTCCAAAAACCCGTCTCTCCTACGAGCAGTACTTC. It is translated as CASSPYSIPKTRLSYEQYF.

This chain uses TRBV5-4 with TRBJ2-1, with 13 bases aligning to TRBD2. Per germline, CDR1 SGHNT and CDR2 YYREEE (reference sequence). This CDR3 spans 17 amino acids. J lost 4 bases, V lost 2 bases, and 6 bases had no gene match. CDR3 in amino acids: CASSLIGLAGVYNEQFF. CDR3 DNA sequence: TGTGCCAGCAGCTTAATCGGACTAGCGGGGGTTTACAATGAGCAGTTCTTC. The full variable domain, its missing parts supplied by reference TRBV5-4 and TRBJ2-1, is ETGVTQSPTHLIKTRGQQVTLRCSSQSGHNTVSWYQQALGQGPQFIFQYYREEENGRGNFPPRFSGLQFPNYSSELNVNALELDDSALYLCASSLIGLAGVYNEQFFGPGTRLTVL.

The chain joins TRBV7-8 to TRBJ2-1; no clear D. Per the germline V gene, CDR1 is SGHVS and CDR2 is FQNEAQ. V lost 5 bases to trimming and J lost 5 bases, with 16 bases between them. The CDR3 contains 15 residues. The CDR3 sequence: CASSLFGRRDNEQFF. The DNA for the CDR3 is TGTGCCAGCAGCCTTTTCGGTCGCCGGGACAATGAGCAGTTCTTC.